Each of the 22 T cell receptor beta chains below was sequenced from the same sample in a study of blood T cell repertoires in COVID-19. Sequencing was performed with immunoSEQ multiplex PCR; in TCRdb, only in-frame clones are kept and a portion is missing. The sample includes about 100,000 clones, 85% seen only once; the top ten take 1.5% to 2%. Sequences were obtained from peripheral blood. Receptor source: a woman in her seventies with active or convalescent COVID-19.

The sample holds one count of this clone. The CDR3 spells CASKMRREYTDTQYF. Here the CDR3 DNA reads TGTGCCAGCAAAATGAGGCGGGAGTACACAGATACGCAGTATTTT. V is TRBV6-5 and J is TRBJ2-3; 7 positions agree with TRBD2. V dropped 7 bases and J dropped 2; count of bases not matched to a gene: 9. The CDR3 contains 15 residues. Germline V gene lookup returns CDR1 MNHEY and CDR2 SVGAGI.

V gene TRBV5-1 combines with J gene TRBJ2-3, with 7 bases that match TRBD1. CDR1 and CDR2 from the germline V gene are SGHRS and YFSETQ. CDR3 length: 14 amino acids. With V trimmed by 2 bases and J by 4 bases, 4 bases remained unmatched. The CDR3, as DNA: TGCGCCAGCAGCTTAACAGGGGCCCCAGATACGCAGTATTTT. It is translated as CASSLTGAPDTQYF.

The rearrangement uses TRBV10-3 and TRBJ2-4; TRBD1 agrees at 11 bases. Germline V gene lookup returns CDR1 ENHRY and CDR2 SYGVKD. There are 17 residues in the CDR3. The J segment lost 1 base and the V segment lost 3 bases, leaving 5 bases of the junction unmatched. In nucleotides, the CDR3 is TGTGCCATCAGTGATATAGGACAGGGGGCGGCCAAAAACATTCAGTACTTC. Translation gives CAISDIGQGAAKNIQYF.

J is TRBJ2-5 and V is TRBV7-2, with D possibly matching TRBD2 (5 bases). V was shortened by 4 bases and J by 4 bases, with 19 bases between the two germline ends. The CDR3 runs to 16 residues. From germline, CDR1 is SGHTA and CDR2 FQGNSA. The CDR3 is CASSYVGRTDSETQYF. CDR3 nucleotides: TGTGCCAGCAGCTACGTAGGAAGGACGGACTCAGAGACCCAGTACTTC.

V gene TRBV3-1 (or the pseudogene TRBV3-2) combines with J gene TRBJ2-1; D possibly corresponds to TRBD2 (6 bases). The CDR3 totals 16 residues. Trimming pared 1 base from V and 5 bases from J, leaving 15 bases between. Germline CDR1 reads LGHDT; CDR2 reads YNNKEL (reference sequence). The CDR3 region is CASSQAPGLYNNEQFF. The CDR3 DNA sequence: TGTGCCAGCAGCCAAGCGCCGGGACTCTACAACAATGAGCAGTTCTTC.

This sequence joins TRBV24-1 and TRBJ2-1; 7 nucleotides line up with TRBD2. This CDR3 contains 15 residues. V lost 3 bases and J lost 10; bases outside the gene matches: 11. Germline-derived CDR1 and CDR2 are KGHDR and SFDVKD. DNA for the CDR3: TGTGCCACCAGTGATCCCTCCAGCGGGATTTACGAGCAGTTCTTC. Amino acid sequence: CATSDPSSGIYEQFF.

The chain is built from TRBV5-1 and TRBJ2-1, with 11 bases that match TRBD2. The CDR3 spans 16 residues. Germline V gene data show CDR1 as SGHRS and CDR2 as YFSETQ. The trim removed 4 bases at V and 2 bases at J, leaving 5 bases unmatched. The CDR3 loop reads CASSEGTSGPYNEQFF. The CDR3 bases are TGCGCCAGCAGCGAGGGGACTAGCGGACCCTACAATGAGCAGTTCTTC.

In regard to this clone: One end of the junction varies from germline; a read error may be responsible. The CDR3 sequence is CASSFNQDRANTGELFF. CDR3 DNA sequence: TGTGCTAGCAGCTTTAATCAGGACAGGGCGAACACCGGGGAGCTGTTTTTT. V usage is TRBV7-7 and J usage is TRBJ2-2, with 8 nucleotides matching TRBD1. The germline CDR1 and CDR2 sequences are SSHAT and FNYEAQ (reference sequence). The CDR3 contains 17 residues.

The gene calls are TRBV7-2 and TRBJ1-1; 9 nucleotides match TRBD1. Germline trimming cut 1 base from V and 4 bases from J; bases unmatched to any gene: 1. CDR1 is SGHTA, CDR2 FQGNSA, per germline. CDR3 length: 14 residues. CDR3 coding DNA: TGTGCCAGCAGCTTAGTACAGGGGGCCACTGAAGCTTTCTTT. It yields the protein CASSLVQGATEAFF. The full variable domain, its missing parts supplied by reference TRBV7-2 and TRBJ1-1, is GAGVSQSPSNKVTEKGKDVELRCDPISGHTALYWYRQSLGQGLEFLIYFQGNSAPDKSGLPSDRFSAERTGGSVSTLTIQRTQQEDSAVYLCASSLVQGATEAFFGQGTRLTVV.

This clone has only one observation. DNA of the CDR3: TGCGCCAGCAGCCAGAACAGGGTCGGAGAGCAGTTCTTC. Amino acids: CASSQNRVGEQFF. The chain recombines TRBV4-3 with TRBJ2-1, with D perhaps matching TRBD1 (6 bases). Trimming took 3 bases from V and 10 from J, leaving 13 bases between them. CDR1 is LGHNA and CDR2 is YSLEER in the germline V gene. CDR3 length: 13 residues.

CDR3 coding DNA: TGTGCCAGCAGCCGTGGGACAGGGGGCTTCTGGGAGCAGTACTTC. This gives the protein CASSRGTGGFWEQYF. The V gene is TRBV7-9, the J gene TRBJ2-7; 12 nucleotides line up with TRBD1. CDR3 length equals 15 residues. Germline V gene data show CDR1 as SEHNR and CDR2 as FQNEAQ (reference sequence). J gave up 7 bases and V 5 bases, and 9 bases lay outside the gene matches.

CDR3 sequence: CASSLDYSYNEQFF. The CDR3 DNA sequence: TGTGCCAGCAGCTTGGATTACTCCTACAATGAGCAGTTCTTC. This sequence joins TRBV5-4 and TRBJ2-1; D ambiguous. The germline gives CDR1 SGHNT, CDR2 YYREEE (reference sequence). This CDR3 spans 14 amino acids. V shed 0 bases and J shed 0 bases, with 4 bases lying between them.

The CDR3 DNA reads as TGTGCCAGCAGTTTGGGCGACAGGGTAGGAGGCTACACCTTC. Translation: CASSLGDRVGGYTF. The rearrangement uses TRBV28 and TRBJ1-2, with 7 bases that match TRBD1. The CDR3 contains 14 residues. CDR1 and CDR2 (germline): MDHEN, SYDVKM. The V and J ends lost 3 bases and 8 bases, in that order; junction bases with no gene match: 9.

This clone was observed a few times. This rearrangement joins TRBV6-2 or TRBV6-3 to TRBJ2-7; 7 bases match TRBD2. V was clipped by 4 bases and J by 4 bases; unmatched bases: 7. This CDR3 region has 14 residues. Looked up from germline, CDR1 is MNHEY and CDR2 is SVGEGT. CDR3 DNA sequence: TGTGCCAGCAGTTCCTGGACTAGATCGTACGAGCAGTACTTC. This encodes CASSSWTRSYEQYF.

The chain carries TRBV10-3 and TRBJ2-3; 8 positions match TRBD2. The CDR3 is 16 residues long. V lost 2 bases and J lost 2; bases outside the gene matches: 6. CDR1 and CDR2 (germline): ENHRY, SYGVKD. As DNA, the CDR3 is TGTGCCATCAGTGAGCCCAGCGGGAGAAACACAGATACGCAGTATTTT. It is translated as CAISEPSGRNTDTQYF.

The chain has TRBV24-1 and TRBJ1-2; possible D gene TRBD1, 5 bases. Germline V gives CDR1 KGHDR, CDR2 SFDVKD. V lost 3 bases, J lost 8 bases, and 18 bases lay in between. This CDR3 comprises 15 residues. In DNA, the CDR3 is TGTGCCACCAGTGATCCAGGGATTAGTATCGGCGGCTACACCTTC. Its translation: CATSDPGISIGGYTF.

The chain couples TRBV20-1 to TRBJ2-7, with a possible D match to TRBD2 (6 bases). V lost 3 bases and J lost 10, with 25 bases in between. CDR1 DFQATT and CDR2 SNEGSKA come from the germline V gene (reference sequence). The CDR3 is 15 residues long. CDR3 sequence reads: CSASPRMSAGSPQYF. CDR3 DNA: TGCAGTGCTAGTCCCCGTATGTCGGCGGGGAGCCCCCAGTACTTC.

The chain has TRBV19 and TRBJ1-5; 7 positions agree with TRBD1. There are 17 residues in the CDR3. The V gene end was trimmed by 2 bases and the J gene end by 4 bases; junction bases not matched to a gene: 11. Germline loops: CDR1 LNHDA, CDR2 SQIVND (reference sequence). CDR3 loop: CASSISSGGQSNQPQHF. The CDR3 DNA is TGTGCCAGTAGTATAAGCTCAGGGGGGCAGTCTAATCAGCCCCAGCATTTT.

The rearrangement joins TRBV24-1 to TRBJ2-3; 9 bases are a match to TRBD2. Trimming cost V 2 bases and J 4 bases; bases outside gene matches: 6. CDR1 and CDR2 from the germline V gene are KGHDR and SFDVKD. The length of the CDR3 is 16 residues. The CDR3 reads CATSDSVAGVSDTQYF. As DNA, the CDR3 is TGTGCCACCAGTGATTCGGTAGCGGGAGTATCAGATACGCAGTATTTT.

The gene calls are TRBV5-1 and TRBJ2-3; 9 nucleotides agree with TRBD2. Germline V gene sequence: CDR1 SGHRS, CDR2 YFSETQ. The J segment lost 2 bases and the V segment lost 4 bases, leaving 11 bases of the junction unmatched. The CDR3 has 17 amino acids. Here the CDR3 reads CASSLSGTSSPTDTQYF. The CDR3 bases are TGCGCCAGCAGCCTATCCGGGACTAGCAGCCCCACAGATACGCAGTATTTT.

The chain couples TRBV2 to TRBJ1-2, with 8 bases matching TRBD1. The CDR3 runs to 15 residues. V was clipped by 7 bases and J by 4 bases; unmatched bases: 11. Germline-derived CDR1 and CDR2 are SNHLY and FYNNEI. Written as DNA, the CDR3 is TGTGCCAGCACTACTATCTCAGGGGGCGGCTATGGCTACACCTTC. This gives the protein CASTTISGGGYGYTF.

V and J are TRBV29-1 and TRBJ1-1; D may be TRBD1 (5 bases). Trimming removed 7 bases at V and 4 bases at J, with 10 bases between. There are 11 residues in the CDR3. Germline CDR1 SQVTM, CDR2 ANQGSEA. The CDR3 spells CSATTVTEAFF. CDR3 nucleotides: TGCAGCGCCACGACAGTCACTGAAGCTTTCTTT. Together with reference TRBV29-1 and TRBJ1-1, the CDR3 gives the full variable domain: SAVISQKPSRDICQRGTSLTIQCQVDSQVTMMFWYRQQPGQSLTLIATANQGSEATYESGFVIDKFPISRPNLTFSTLTVSNMSPEDSSIYLCSATTVTEAFFGQGTRLTVV.